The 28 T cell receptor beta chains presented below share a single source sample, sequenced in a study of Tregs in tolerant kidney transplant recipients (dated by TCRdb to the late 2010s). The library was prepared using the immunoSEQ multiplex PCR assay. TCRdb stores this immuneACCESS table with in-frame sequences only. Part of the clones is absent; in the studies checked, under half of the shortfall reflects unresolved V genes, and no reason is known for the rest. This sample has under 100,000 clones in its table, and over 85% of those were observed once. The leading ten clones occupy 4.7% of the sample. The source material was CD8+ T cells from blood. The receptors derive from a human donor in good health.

This CDR3 reads CASSTDRGSNEQYF. CDR3 bases: TGTGCCAGCAGTACCGACAGGGGGAGTAACGAGCAGTACTTC. The rearrangement joins TRBV28 to TRBJ2-7, with 9 bases aligning to TRBD1. The germline V gene has CDR1 MDHEN and CDR2 SYDVKM. There are 14 residues in the CDR3. V lost 5 bases and J lost 5; bases outside the gene matches: 7.

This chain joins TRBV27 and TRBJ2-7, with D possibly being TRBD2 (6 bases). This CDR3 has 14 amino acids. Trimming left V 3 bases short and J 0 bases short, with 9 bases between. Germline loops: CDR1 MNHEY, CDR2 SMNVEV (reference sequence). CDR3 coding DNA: TGTGCCAGCAGTTTGTGGACTAACTCCTACGAGCAGTACTTC. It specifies CASSLWTNSYEQYF.

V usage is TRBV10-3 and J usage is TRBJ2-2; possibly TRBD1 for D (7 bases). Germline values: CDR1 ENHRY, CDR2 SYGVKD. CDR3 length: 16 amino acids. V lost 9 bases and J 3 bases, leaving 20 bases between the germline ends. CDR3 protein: CAINPRGARDTGELFF. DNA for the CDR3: TGTGCCATAAACCCCAGGGGGGCCCGAGACACCGGGGAGCTGTTTTTT.

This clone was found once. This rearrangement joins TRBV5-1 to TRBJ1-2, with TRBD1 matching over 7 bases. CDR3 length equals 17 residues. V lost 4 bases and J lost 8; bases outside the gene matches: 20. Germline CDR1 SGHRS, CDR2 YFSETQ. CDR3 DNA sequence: TGCGCCAGCAGCAAAAACCCAGACAGGGCGAGCCTATTGGGCTACACCTTC. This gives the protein CASSKNPDRASLLGYTF.

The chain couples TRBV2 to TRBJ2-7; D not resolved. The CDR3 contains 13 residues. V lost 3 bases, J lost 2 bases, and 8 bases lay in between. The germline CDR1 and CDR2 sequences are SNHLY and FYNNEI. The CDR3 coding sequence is TGTGCCAGCAGTGAGTGGAATACCTACGAGCAGTACTTC. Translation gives CASSEWNTYEQYF.

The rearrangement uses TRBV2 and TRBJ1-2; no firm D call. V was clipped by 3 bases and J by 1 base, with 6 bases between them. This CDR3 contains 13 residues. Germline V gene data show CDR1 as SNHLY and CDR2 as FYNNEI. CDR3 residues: CASSDGNNYGYTF. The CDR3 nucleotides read TGTGCCAGCAGTGACGGGAATAACTATGGCTACACCTTC.

The CDR3 DNA sequence: TGCGCCACTGAGACTAGCCTGAAGGATGAGCAGTTCTTC. Encoded protein: CATETSLKDEQFF. The rearrangement joins TRBV10-2 to TRBJ2-1, with 7 bases identical to TRBD2. The CDR3 loop spans 13 amino acids. V was clipped by 10 bases and J by 8 bases; unmatched bases: 11. Germline CDR1 and CDR2: WSHSY and SAAADI.

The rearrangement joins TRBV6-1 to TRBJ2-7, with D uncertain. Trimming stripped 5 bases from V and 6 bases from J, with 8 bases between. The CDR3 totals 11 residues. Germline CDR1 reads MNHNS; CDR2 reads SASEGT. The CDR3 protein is CASSYEGEQYF. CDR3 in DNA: TGTGCCAGCAGTTATGAAGGCGAGCAGTACTTC.

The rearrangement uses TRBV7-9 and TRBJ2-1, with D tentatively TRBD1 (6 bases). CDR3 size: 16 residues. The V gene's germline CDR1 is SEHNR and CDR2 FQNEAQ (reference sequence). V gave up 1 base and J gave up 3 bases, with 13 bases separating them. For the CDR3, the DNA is TGTGCCAGCAGCTTAGGGTTCAGGGGAATCTACAATGAGCAGTTCTTC. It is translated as CASSLGFRGIYNEQFF.

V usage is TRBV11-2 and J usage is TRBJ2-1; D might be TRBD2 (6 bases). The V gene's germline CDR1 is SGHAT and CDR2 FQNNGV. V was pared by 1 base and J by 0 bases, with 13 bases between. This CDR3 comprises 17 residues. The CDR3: CASSLGRGRSSYNEQFF. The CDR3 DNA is TGTGCCAGCAGCTTAGGGAGGGGCAGAAGCTCCTACAATGAGCAGTTCTTC.

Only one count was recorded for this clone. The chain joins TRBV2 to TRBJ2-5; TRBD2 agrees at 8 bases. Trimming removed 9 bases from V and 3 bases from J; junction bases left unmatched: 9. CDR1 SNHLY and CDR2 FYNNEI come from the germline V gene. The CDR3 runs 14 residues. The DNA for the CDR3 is TGTGCCAGTCCACTAGCGGCGATGGAAGAGACCCAGTACTTC. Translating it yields CASPLAAMEETQYF.

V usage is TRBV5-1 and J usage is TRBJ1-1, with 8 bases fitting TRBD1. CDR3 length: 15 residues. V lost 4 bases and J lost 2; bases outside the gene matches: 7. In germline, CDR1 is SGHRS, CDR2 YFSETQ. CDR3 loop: CASSSKTGANTEAFF. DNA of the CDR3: TGCGCCAGCAGCAGTAAGACAGGGGCCAACACTGAAGCTTTCTTT.

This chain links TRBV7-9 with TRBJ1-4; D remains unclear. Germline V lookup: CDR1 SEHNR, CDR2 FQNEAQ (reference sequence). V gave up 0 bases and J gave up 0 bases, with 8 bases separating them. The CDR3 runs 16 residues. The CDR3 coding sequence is TGTGCCAGCAGCTTAGCCACGAAGGCAACTAATGAAAAACTGTTTTTT. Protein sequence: CASSLATKATNEKLFF.

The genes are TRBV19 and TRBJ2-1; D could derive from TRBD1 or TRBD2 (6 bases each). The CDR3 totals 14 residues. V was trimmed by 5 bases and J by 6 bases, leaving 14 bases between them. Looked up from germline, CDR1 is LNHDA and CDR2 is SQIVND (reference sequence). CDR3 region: CASSPGAEGNEQFF. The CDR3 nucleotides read TGTGCCAGTAGTCCAGGGGCGGAGGGCAATGAGCAGTTCTTC. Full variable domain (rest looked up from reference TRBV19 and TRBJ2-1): DGGITQSPKYLFRKEGQNVTLSCEQNLNHDAMYWYRQDPGQGLRLIYYSQIVNDFQKGDIAEGYSVSREKKESFPLTVTSAQKNPTAFYLCASSPGAEGNEQFFGPGTRLTVL.

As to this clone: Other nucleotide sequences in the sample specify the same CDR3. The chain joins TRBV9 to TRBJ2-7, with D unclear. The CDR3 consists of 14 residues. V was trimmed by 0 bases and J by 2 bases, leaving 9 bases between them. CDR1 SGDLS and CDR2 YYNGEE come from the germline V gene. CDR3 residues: CASSVGGSTYEQYF. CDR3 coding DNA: TGTGCCAGCAGCGTAGGGGGTTCTACCTACGAGCAGTACTTC.

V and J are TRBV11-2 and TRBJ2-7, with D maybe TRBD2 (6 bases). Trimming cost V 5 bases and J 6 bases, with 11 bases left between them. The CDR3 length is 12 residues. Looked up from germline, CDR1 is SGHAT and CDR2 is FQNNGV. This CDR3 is CASSPGTLEQYF. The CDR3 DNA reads TGTGCCAGCAGCCCCGGGACTCTCGAGCAGTACTTC.

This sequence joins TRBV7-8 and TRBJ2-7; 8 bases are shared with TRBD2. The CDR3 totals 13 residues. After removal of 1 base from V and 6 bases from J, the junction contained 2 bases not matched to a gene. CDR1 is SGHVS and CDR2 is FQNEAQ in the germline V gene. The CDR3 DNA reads TGTGCCAGCAGCTTAGGGACTAGCAGCGAGCAGTACTTC. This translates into CASSLGTSSEQYF. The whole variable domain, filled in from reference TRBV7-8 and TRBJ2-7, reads GAGVSQSPRYKVAKRGQDVALRCDPISGHVSLFWYQQALGQGPEFLTYFQNEAQLDKSGLPSDRFFAERPEGSVSTLKIQRTQQEDSAVYLCASSLGTSSEQYFGPGTRLTVT.

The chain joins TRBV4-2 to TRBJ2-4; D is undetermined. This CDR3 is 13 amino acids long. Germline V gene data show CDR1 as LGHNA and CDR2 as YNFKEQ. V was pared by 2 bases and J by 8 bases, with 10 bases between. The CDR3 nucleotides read TGTGCCAGCAGCCAACGCCACTATGACATTCAGTACTTC. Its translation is CASSQRHYDIQYF.

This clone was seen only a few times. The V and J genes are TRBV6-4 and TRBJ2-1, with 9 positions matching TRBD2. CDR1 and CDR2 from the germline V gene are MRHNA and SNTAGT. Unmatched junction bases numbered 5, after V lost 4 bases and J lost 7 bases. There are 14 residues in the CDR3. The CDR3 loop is CASSVSAGGNEQFF. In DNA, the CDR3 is TGTGCCAGCAGTGTGTCAGCGGGGGGAAATGAGCAGTTCTTC.

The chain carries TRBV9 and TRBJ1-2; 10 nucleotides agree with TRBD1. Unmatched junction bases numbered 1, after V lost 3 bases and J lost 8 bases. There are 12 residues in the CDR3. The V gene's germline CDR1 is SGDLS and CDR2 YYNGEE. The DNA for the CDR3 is TGTGCCAGCAGCGAGACAGGGGGCGGCTACACCTTC. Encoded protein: CASSETGGGYTF.

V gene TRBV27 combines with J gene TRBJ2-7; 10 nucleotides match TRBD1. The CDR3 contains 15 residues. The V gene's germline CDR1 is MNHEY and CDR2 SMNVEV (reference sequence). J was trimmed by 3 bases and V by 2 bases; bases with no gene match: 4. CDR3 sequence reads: CASSLVGTGVYEQYF. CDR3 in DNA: TGTGCCAGCAGTTTAGTGGGGACAGGGGTCTACGAGCAGTACTTC.

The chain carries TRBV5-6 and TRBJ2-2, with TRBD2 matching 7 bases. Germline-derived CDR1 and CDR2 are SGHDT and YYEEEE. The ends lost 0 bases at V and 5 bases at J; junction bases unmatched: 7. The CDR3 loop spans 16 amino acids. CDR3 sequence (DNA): TGTGCCAGCAGCTTGGGGTCCCTAGCGGTTACCGGGGAGCTGTTTTTT. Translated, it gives CASSLGSLAVTGELFF.

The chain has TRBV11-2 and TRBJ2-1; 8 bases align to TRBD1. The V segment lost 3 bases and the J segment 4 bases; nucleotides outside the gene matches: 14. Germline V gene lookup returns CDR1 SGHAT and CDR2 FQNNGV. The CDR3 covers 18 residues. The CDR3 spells CASSFPPLDRAFYNEQFF. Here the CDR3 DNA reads TGTGCCAGCAGCTTCCCGCCCCTGGACAGGGCATTTTACAATGAGCAGTTCTTC.

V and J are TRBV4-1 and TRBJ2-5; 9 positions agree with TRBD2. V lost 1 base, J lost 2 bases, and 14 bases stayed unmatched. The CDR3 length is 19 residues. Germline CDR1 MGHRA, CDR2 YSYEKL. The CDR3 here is CASSQGTVAGASNQETQYF. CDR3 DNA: TGCGCCAGCAGCCAAGGTACGGTAGCGGGGGCCTCTAATCAAGAGACCCAGTACTTC.

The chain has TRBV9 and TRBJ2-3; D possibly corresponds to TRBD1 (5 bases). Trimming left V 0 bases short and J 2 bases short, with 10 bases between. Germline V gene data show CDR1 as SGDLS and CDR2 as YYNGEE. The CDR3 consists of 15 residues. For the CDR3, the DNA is TGTGCCAGCAGCGTAGATCCAGGGTACACAGATACGCAGTATTTT. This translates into CASSVDPGYTDTQYF. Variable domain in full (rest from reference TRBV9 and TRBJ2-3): DSGVTQTPKHLITATGQRVTLRCSPRSGDLSVYWYQQSLDQGLQFLIQYYNGEERAKGNILERFSAQQFPDLHSELNLSSLELGDSALYFCASSVDPGYTDTQYFGPGTRLTVL.

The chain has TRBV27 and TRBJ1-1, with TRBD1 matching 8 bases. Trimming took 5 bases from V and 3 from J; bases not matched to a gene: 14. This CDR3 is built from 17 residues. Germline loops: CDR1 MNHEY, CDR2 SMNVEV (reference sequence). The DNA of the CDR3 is TGTGCCAGCAGTATTAGATCACCAGGGGGCGTCGACACTGAAGCTTTCTTT. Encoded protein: CASSIRSPGGVDTEAFF.

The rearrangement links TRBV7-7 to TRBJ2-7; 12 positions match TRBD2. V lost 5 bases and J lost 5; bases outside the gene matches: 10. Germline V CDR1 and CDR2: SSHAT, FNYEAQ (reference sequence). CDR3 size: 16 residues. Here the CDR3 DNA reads TGTGCCAGCAGCACCTGCGGGACTAGCGGGTCCCACGAGCAGTACTTC. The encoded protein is CASSTCGTSGSHEQYF.

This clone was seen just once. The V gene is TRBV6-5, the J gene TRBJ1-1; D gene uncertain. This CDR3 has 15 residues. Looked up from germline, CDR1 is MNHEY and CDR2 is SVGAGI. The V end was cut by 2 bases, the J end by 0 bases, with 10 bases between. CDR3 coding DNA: TGTGCCAGCAGTTACGATCGATGGTTGAACACTGAAGCTTTCTTT. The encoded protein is CASSYDRWLNTEAFF.